Below, 18 T cell receptor beta chains from the same sample are listed, as sequenced in a study of T cells of healthy individuals. TCRdb reprocessed the 5' RACE reads with MiXCR, giving one entry per CDR3 protein. The sample gives some 69,000 distinct CDR3 sequences, 16% of which show up once; about 4.3% is in the top ten. The receptor source for this set is a human donor in good health.

This chain connects TRBV4-1 to TRBJ2-3, with D possibly matching TRBD2 (5 bases). This CDR3 is built from 15 residues. The V gene lost 1 base and the J gene lost 0 bases, with 8 bases spanning the gap. Germline V gene data show CDR1 as MGHRA and CDR2 as YSYEKL. CDR3 amino acids: CASSQAGSSTDTQYF. The CDR3 DNA reads TGCGCCAGCAGCCAAGCGGGGTCTAGCACAGATACGCAGTATTTT.

The J gene is TRBJ2-7, the V gene TRBV3-1, with TRBD1 identical over 7 bases. V lost 1 base, J lost 1 base, and 13 bases stayed unmatched. The germline V gene encodes CDR1 LGHDT and CDR2 YNNKEL (reference sequence). This CDR3 contains 18 residues. CDR3 DNA sequence: TGTGCCAGCAGCCAAGCCGGTCACAGGGGCGAACTATCCTACGAGCAGTACTTC. Its translation is CASSQAGHRGELSYEQYF.

This clonotype was picked up many times. This sequence joins TRBV7-3 and TRBJ1-1, with 11 bases matching TRBD1. The CDR3 is 16 residues long. The V gene's germline CDR1 is SGHTA and CDR2 FQGTGA. The V segment lost 4 bases and the J segment 7 bases; nucleotides outside the gene matches: 11. The DNA for the CDR3 is TGTGCCAGCAGCTCTGGACAGGGGGCTGTTCGCGATGAAGCTTTCTTT. It yields the protein CASSSGQGAVRDEAFF.

The chain carries TRBV25-1 and TRBJ1-1, with D hard to call. The V gene lost 1 base and the J gene lost 5 bases, with 8 bases spanning the gap. The length of the CDR3 is 13 residues. From germline, CDR1 is MGHDK and CDR2 SYGVNS. The CDR3 sequence: CASSESWGTEAFF. CDR3 sequence (DNA): TGTGCCAGCAGTGAATCTTGGGGTACTGAAGCTTTCTTT.

This chain uses TRBV5-1 with TRBJ2-3; D is perhaps TRBD1 (6 bases). The CDR3 runs 15 residues. V was shortened by 2 bases and J by 2 bases, with 12 bases between the two germline ends. Germline V gene lookup returns CDR1 SGHRS and CDR2 YFSETQ. The CDR3 sequence is CASSFMGANTDTQYF. In nucleotides, the CDR3 is TGCGCCAGCAGCTTTATGGGGGCCAACACAGATACGCAGTATTTT.

The chain carries TRBV4-1 and TRBJ2-1; 13 nucleotides line up with TRBD2. The CDR3 is 15 residues long. In germline, CDR1 is MGHRA, CDR2 YSYEKL. The V segment lost 4 bases and the J segment 5 bases; nucleotides outside the gene matches: 2. Written as DNA, the CDR3 is TGCGCCAGCAGCCGACTAGCGGGGGGCAACAATGAGCAGTTCTTC. Translating it yields CASSRLAGGNNEQFF.

This clonotype was detected many times. The V call is TRBV6-5, the J call TRBJ2-2; D is undetermined. Trimming took off 0 bases at V and 6 bases at J, with 11 bases between the two ends. The CDR3 runs to 15 residues. Germline V gives CDR1 MNHEY, CDR2 SVGAGI. The CDR3 DNA reads as TGTGCCAGCAGTTACTCGAAACGTGCGTCCGGGGAGCTGTTTTTT. Translation gives CASSYSKRASGELFF.

This clonotype came up a few times. The chain is built from TRBV10-3 and TRBJ2-1, with 7 positions matching TRBD2. The CDR3 sequence is 14 residues long. V shed 7 bases, J shed 6 bases, and the junction held 9 bases outside the gene matches. CDR1 and CDR2 (germline): ENHRY, SYGVKD. The CDR3 sequence is CAINLRENSNEQFF. For the CDR3, the DNA is TGTGCCATCAATTTGCGGGAGAACTCCAATGAGCAGTTCTTC.

The V and J genes are TRBV7-2 and TRBJ2-2; possible D gene TRBD1, 5 bases. The germline V and J ends were trimmed by 3 bases and 0 bases, with 8 bases remaining between them. The CDR3 loop spans 15 amino acids. Germline V CDR1 and CDR2: SGHTA, FQGNSA. The CDR3 sequence is CASSFRTTNTGELFF. The CDR3, as DNA: TGTGCCAGCAGCTTTAGGACAACGAACACCGGGGAGCTGTTTTTT.

The chain joins TRBV20-1 to TRBJ2-7, with 13 bases aligning to TRBD2. The CDR3 extends over 14 amino acids. V was clipped by 8 bases and J by 7 bases; unmatched bases: 11. The germline gives CDR1 DFQATT, CDR2 SNEGSKA (reference sequence). CDR3 sequence: CSSLTSGRADEQYF. DNA for the CDR3: TGCAGTTCTCTCACTAGCGGGAGGGCGGATGAGCAGTACTTC.

This clonotype came up a few times. The rearrangement uses TRBV4-2 and TRBJ1-1; TRBD1 matches at 7 bases. With V trimmed by 2 bases and J by 0 bases, 9 bases remained unmatched. The length of the CDR3 is 17 residues. In germline, CDR1 is LGHNA, CDR2 YNFKEQ. The CDR3 region is CASSQPKLQGMNTEAFF. CDR3 nucleotides: TGTGCCAGCAGCCAACCTAAACTACAGGGGATGAACACTGAAGCTTTCTTT.

This clonotype was seen a single time. The chain has TRBV20-1 and TRBJ2-1; the match to TRBD2 covers 12 bases. Germline-derived CDR1 and CDR2 are DFQATT and SNEGSKA (reference sequence). The CDR3 is made up of 17 amino acids. J was trimmed by 6 bases and V by 1 base; bases with no gene match: 10. Here the CDR3 reads CSARGLAGGDPSNEQFF. DNA for the CDR3: TGCAGTGCTAGAGGGCTAGCGGGGGGGGACCCCTCCAATGAGCAGTTCTTC.

This clonotype was found a few times. At one end, the junction sequence differs from germline, possibly due to a read error. The chain recombines TRBV20-1 with TRBJ2-7, with 7 positions matching TRBD2. The CDR3 is 14 residues long. Germline CDR1 DFQATT, CDR2 SNEGSKA (reference sequence). The CDR3 loop is CSARGLAASYEQYF. As DNA, the CDR3 is TGCAGTGCCAGAGGCCTAGCGGCTTCCTACGAGCAGTACTTC.

This clonotype was observed many times. This chain links TRBV11-3 with TRBJ2-7, with D perhaps TRBD1 (6 bases). Germline V gives CDR1 SGHNT, CDR2 YENEEA. The CDR3 runs 15 residues. V was trimmed by 1 base and J by 3 bases, leaving 13 bases between them. The CDR3 DNA sequence: TGTGCCAGCAGCTTAGGGGACGGACAGTTCTACGAGCAGTACTTC. Protein sequence: CASSLGDGQFYEQYF.

Turning to this clonotype: A clone one base away is much larger, so this may be a read error. The chain employs TRBV18 and TRBJ2-3; TRBD1 is a possible D gene (5 bases). The CDR3 is made up of 13 amino acids. Per the germline V gene, CDR1 is KGHSH and CDR2 is LQKENI. CDR3 residues: CASSPLGTGTQYF. DNA for the CDR3: TGTGCCAGCTCACCACTTGGCACAGGTACGCAGTATTTT.

This clonotype was seen only a few times. The chain is built from TRBV15 and TRBJ1-2; TRBD1 is a possible D gene (5 bases). CDR1 is LNHNV, CDR2 YYDKDF, per germline (reference sequence). The CDR3 is made up of 13 amino acids. Between the trimmed V and J ends, which lost 3 bases and 8 bases, there was a span of 13 bases. The CDR3 here is CATSSRRDSGYTF. The CDR3 nucleotides are TGTGCCACCAGCAGCCGAAGGGACTCCGGCTACACCTTC.

This clonotype has a handful of counts. The J gene is TRBJ2-1, the V gene TRBV20-1; perhaps TRBD2 as D (5 bases). V gave up 7 bases and J gave up 6 bases, with 13 bases separating them. CDR1 and CDR2 from the germline V gene are DFQATT and SNEGSKA (reference sequence). The CDR3 loop spans 12 amino acids. CDR3 nucleotides: TGCAGTGGCCTCTTGGGGAGCAATGAGCAGTTCTTC. The encoded protein is CSGLLGSNEQFF.

The sample holds one count of this clonotype. The chain links TRBV9 to TRBJ1-1; D might be TRBD1 (6 bases). V was clipped by 0 bases and J by 0 bases, with 15 bases between them. The V gene's germline CDR1 is SGDLS and CDR2 YYNGEE. The CDR3 is made up of 17 amino acids. In nucleotides, the CDR3 is TGTGCCAGCAGCGTAGGGCCTGCAGGGGCGGTGAACACTGAAGCTTTCTTT. Residues: CASSVGPAGAVNTEAFF.